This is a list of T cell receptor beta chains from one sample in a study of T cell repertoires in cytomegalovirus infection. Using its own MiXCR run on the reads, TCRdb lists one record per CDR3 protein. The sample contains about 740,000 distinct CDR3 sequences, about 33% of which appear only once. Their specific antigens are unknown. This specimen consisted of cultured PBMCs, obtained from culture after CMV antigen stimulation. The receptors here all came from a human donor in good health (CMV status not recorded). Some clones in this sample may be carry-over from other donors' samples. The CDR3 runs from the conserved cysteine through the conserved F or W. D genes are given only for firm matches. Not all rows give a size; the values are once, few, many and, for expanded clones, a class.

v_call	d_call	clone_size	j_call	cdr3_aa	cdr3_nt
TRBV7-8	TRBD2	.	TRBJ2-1	CASSLRRSGEQFF	TGTGCCAGCAGCTTAAGGCGTAGCGGGGAGCAGTTCTTC
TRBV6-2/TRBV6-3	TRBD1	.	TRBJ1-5	CASTITGGNQPQHF	TGTGCCAGCACCATCACAGGGGGCAATCAGCCCCAGCATTTT
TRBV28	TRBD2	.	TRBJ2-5	CASSFQTRRSGGYQETQYF	TGTGCCAGCAGTTTCCAAACCCGCAGAAGCGGGGGGTACCAAGAGACCCAGTACTTC
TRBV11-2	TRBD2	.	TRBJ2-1	CASSYPQGLAGIWDEQFF	TGTGCCAGCAGCTACCCTCAGGGACTAGCGGGAATATGGGATGAGCAGTTCTTC
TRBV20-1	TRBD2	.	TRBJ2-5	CSARKVSGGDLETQYF	TGCAGTGCTCGAAAGGTGTCGGGAGGTGATTTGGAGACCCAGTACTTC
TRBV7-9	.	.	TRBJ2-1	CASSLGEQFF	TGTGCCAGCAGCTTAGGTGAGCAGTTCTTC
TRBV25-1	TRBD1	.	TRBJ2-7	CASSEVGQLSSYEQYF	TGTGCCAGCAGTGAAGTGGGACAGCTGAGCTCCTACGAGCAGTACTTC
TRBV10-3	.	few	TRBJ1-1	CAIKSGEVAEAFF	TGTGCCATCAAATCAGGGGAGGTGGCTGAAGCTTTCTTT
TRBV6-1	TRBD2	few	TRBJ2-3	CASSSTSGGAGRDTQYF	TGTGCCAGCAGTTCCACTAGCGGGGGGGCCGGGAGAGATACGCAGTATTTT
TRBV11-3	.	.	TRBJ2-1	CASSLDQEERQFF	TGTGCCAGCAGCTTAGATCAAGAAGAACGGCAGTTCTTC
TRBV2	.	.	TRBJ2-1	CASRERSNEQFF	TGTGCCAGCAGAGAGCGAAGCAATGAGCAGTTCTTC
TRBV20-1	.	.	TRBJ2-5	CSASNRETQYF	TGCAGTGCTAGTAACCGGGAGACCCAGTACTTC
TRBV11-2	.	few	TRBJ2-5	CASSDRLRSGTQETQYF	TGTGCCAGCAGCGATCGCCTACGATCGGGGACACAAGAGACCCAGTACTTC
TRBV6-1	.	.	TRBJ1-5	CASSEGIYPTEGNQPQHF	TGTGCCAGCAGTGAAGGGATATATCCTACGGAGGGCAATCAGCCCCAGCATTTT
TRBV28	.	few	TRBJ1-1	CAVGEKNTEAFF	TGTGCCGTAGGGGAAAAGAACACTGAAGCTTTCTTT
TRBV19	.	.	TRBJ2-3	CASSASYRTDTQYF	TGTGCCAGTAGTGCATCATACCGCACAGATACGCAGTATTTT
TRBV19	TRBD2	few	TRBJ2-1	CASSVSGASSYNEQFF	TGTGCCAGTAGTGTTAGCGGGGCAAGCTCCTACAATGAGCAGTTCTTC
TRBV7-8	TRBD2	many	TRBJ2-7	CASSLVPGLAGPRGVF	TGTGCCAGCAGCTTAGTCCCGGGACTAGCGGGGCCAAGGGGTGTCTTC
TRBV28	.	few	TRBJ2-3	CASSSRLKYSTDTQYF	TGTGCCAGCAGTTCCCGGCTCAAGTACAGCACAGATACGCAGTATTTT
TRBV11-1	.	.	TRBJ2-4	CASSLEGGIGIQYF	TGTGCCAGCAGCTTAGAGGGCGGAATCGGCATTCAGTACTTC
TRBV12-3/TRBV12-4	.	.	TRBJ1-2	CASSLGPAMSYGYTF	TGTGCCAGCAGTTTAGGTCCAGCCATGAGCTATGGCTACACCTTC
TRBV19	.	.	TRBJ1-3	CASEADTIYF	TGTGCCTCCGAGGCGGACACCATATATTTT
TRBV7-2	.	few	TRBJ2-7	CASSLAETRDEQYF	TGTGCCAGCAGCTTAGCTGAGACTAGAGACGAGCAGTACTTC
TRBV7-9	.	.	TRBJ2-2	CASSTPGNSIGELFF	TGTGCCAGCAGCACCCCAGGGAACTCGATCGGGGAGCTGTTTTTT
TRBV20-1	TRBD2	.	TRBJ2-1	CSAAGGGETCNEQFF	TGCAGTGCTGCCGGGGGGGGGGAGACCTGCAATGAGCAGTTCTTC
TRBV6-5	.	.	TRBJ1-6	CASSYTRVGDNSPLHF	TGTGCCAGCAGTTACACGAGAGTCGGGGATAATTCACCCCTCCACTTT
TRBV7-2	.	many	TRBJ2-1	CASSLNSDNEQFF	TGTGCCAGCAGCTTGAACTCGGACAATGAGCAGTTCTTC
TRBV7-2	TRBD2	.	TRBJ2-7	CASSFLAGVNNEQYF	TGTGCCAGCAGCTTCCTAGCGGGGGTGAATAACGAGCAGTACTTC
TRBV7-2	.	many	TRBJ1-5	CASSLRVSNQPQHF	TGTGCCAGCAGCTTACGGGTTAGCAATCAGCCCCAGCATTTT
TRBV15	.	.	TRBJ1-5	CATSRDTLGSNQPQHF	TGTGCCACCAGCAGAGACACGCTTGGAAGCAATCAGCCCCAGCATTTT
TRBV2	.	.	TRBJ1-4	CASSEPRLGAFF	TGTGCCAGCAGTGAACCTAGACTTGGAGCGTTTTTT
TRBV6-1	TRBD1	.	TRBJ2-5	CASSDWPTGDGLETQYF	TGTGCCAGCAGTGATTGGCCGACAGGGGACGGACTCGAGACCCAGTACTTC
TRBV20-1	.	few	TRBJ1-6	CSVRPPGSEPLHF	TGCAGTGTAAGGCCCCCTGGTAGCGAACCCCTCCACTTT